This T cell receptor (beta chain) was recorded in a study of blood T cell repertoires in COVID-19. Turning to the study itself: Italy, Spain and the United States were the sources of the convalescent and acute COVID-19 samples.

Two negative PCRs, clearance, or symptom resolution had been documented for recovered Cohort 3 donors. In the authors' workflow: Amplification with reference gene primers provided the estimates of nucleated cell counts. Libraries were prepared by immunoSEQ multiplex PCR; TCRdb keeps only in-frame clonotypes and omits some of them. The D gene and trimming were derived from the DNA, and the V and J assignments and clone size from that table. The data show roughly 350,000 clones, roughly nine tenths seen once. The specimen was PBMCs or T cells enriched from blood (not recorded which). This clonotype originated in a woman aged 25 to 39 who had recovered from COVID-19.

The CDR3 DNA is TGTGCCAGCAGCTTAGTAGGGGGTGGCTACACCTTC. Translating it yields CASSLVGGGYTF. The J gene is TRBJ1-2, the V gene TRBV13; possibly TRBD1 for D (6 bases). Trimming shortened V by 1 base and J by 7 bases, and 7 bases separated the two germline ends. The CDR3 loop spans 12 amino acids. The germline V gene has CDR1 PRHDT and CDR2 FYEKMQ (reference sequence).